This T cell receptor (beta chain) was documented in a study of identifying expanded T cells in peripheral blood. As to this clone: The target antigen is unknown.

Study conclusions and caveats: Over around two and four weeks, about 17 and 20 clones changed, versus 1.2 between replicates. Variance in clone template counts between approximately 2-week samples significantly increased with total template count across all healthy donors.

Collection occurred without any documented infections or immune events in donors. The data were produced by immunoSEQ multiplex PCR, yet TCRdb's version contains in-frame clones alone and is incomplete. The sample has about 98,000 clones, about 91% seen once. The sequence was collected from a person aged 18 to 70 in good health. The sequencing input was blood.

The DNA for the CDR3 is TGTGCCTGGAGGGGGTGGGCAGGGGGCAATTCACCCCTCCACTTT. It encodes CAWRGWAGGNSPLHF. The chain employs TRBV30 and TRBJ1-6; TRBD1 aligns across 8 bases. Trimming at V came to 3 bases and at J to 7 bases, leaving 8 bases not matched to a gene. The germline V gene encodes CDR1 GTSNPN and CDR2 SVGIG (reference sequence). The CDR3 is 15 residues long.